A single sample gave rise to the 19 T cell receptor beta chains below, sequenced in a study of CXCR3-negative and CXCR3-positive naive CD8 T cells. UMI labels and 5' RACE were used to prepare the TRB cDNA libraries. Using the 5' RACE reads, TCRdb records one entry per CDR3 protein without DNA. This sample's table has 23,000 or so distinct CDR3 sequences. The sequenced sample consisted of naive CXCR3- CD8+ T cells from blood. The subset: CD45RO-CCR7+CD27+CD95- naive CD8+ T cells lacking CXCR3 (TNR3-). Receptors originate from a human donor in good health. Some clones in this sample may be carry-over from other donors' samples.

V and J are TRBV28 and TRBJ2-1; the D call of TRBD2 rests on TCRdb alone, since no DNA is present to check it. The CDR3 sequence is 15 residues long. Germline V gives CDR1 MDHEN, CDR2 SYDVKM. CDR3 region: CASSLTAGGYNEQFF.

V gene TRBV7-9 combines with J gene TRBJ2-5; TCRdb lists TRBD1, though no DNA is available to test this call. Germline assignment: CDR1 SEHNR and CDR2 FQNEAQ (reference sequence). The CDR3 extends over 14 amino acids. Here the CDR3 reads CASSLPHDQETQYF.

CDR3 residues: CASSFWTANTEAFF. The V call is TRBV12-3 or TRBV12-4, the J call TRBJ1-1; absent DNA, TCRdb's TRBD1 call cannot be checked. This CDR3 region has 14 residues.

The rearrangement links TRBV6-1 to TRBJ2-1; lacking DNA, the TRBD1 call made by TCRdb goes unchecked. From germline, CDR1 is MNHNS and CDR2 SASEGT. The length of the CDR3 is 16 residues. CDR3 residues: CASSRPGQGYYNEQFF.

This chain joins TRBV7-9 and TRBJ2-7; TCRdb outputs TRBD2, but without DNA this stays unchecked. The CDR3 sequence is 15 residues long. Germline CDR1 SEHNR, CDR2 FQNEAQ (reference sequence). The CDR3 here is CASSLLASGTYEQYF. Variable domain in full (rest from reference TRBV7-9 and TRBJ2-7): DTGVSQNPRHKITKRGQNVTFRCDPISEHNRLYWYRQTLGQGPEFLTYFQNEAQLEKSRLLSDRFSAERPKGSFSTLEIQRTEQGDSAMYLCASSLLASGTYEQYFGPGTRLTVT.

The chain's CDR3 is CASSLETAYEQYF. This rearrangement joins TRBV7-8 to TRBJ2-7. Germline CDR1 and CDR2: SGHVS and FQNEAQ. The CDR3 has 13 residues.

This clonotype shows up as medium-sized by frequency. The V call is TRBV7-6, the J call TRBJ2-7. This CDR3 region has 12 residues. From germline, CDR1 is SGHVS and CDR2 FNYEAQ. CDR3 amino acids: CASSSISYEQYF.

The rearrangement links TRBV10-3 to TRBJ2-3; TCRdb's D call of TRBD2 is untestable without DNA. The length of the CDR3 is 19 residues. Germline assignment: CDR1 ENHRY and CDR2 SYGVKD. This CDR3 reads CAISGPSGSPTISTDTQYF.

The chain has TRBV29-1 and TRBJ2-7; absent DNA, TCRdb's TRBD1 call cannot be checked. CDR3 length: 14 residues. CDR1 SQVTM and CDR2 ANQGSEA come from the germline V gene. CDR3 amino acids: CSVGDWGVDYEQYF.

V and J are TRBV14 and TRBJ2-2; absent DNA, TCRdb's TRBD1 call cannot be checked. This CDR3 region has 18 residues. Germline V gene lookup returns CDR1 SGHDN and CDR2 FVKESK. This chain's CDR3 is CASSRKRDGVPNTGELFF.

This sequence joins TRBV12-3 or TRBV12-4 and TRBJ2-1; TCRdb names TRBD2, which stays unverified in the absence of DNA. CDR3 length equals 13 residues. CDR3 amino acids: CASSFLVLDEQFF.

The rearrangement links TRBV5-6 to TRBJ2-7; there is no DNA to check the TCRdb D call of TRBD2. The CDR3 runs 15 residues. Germline CDR1 reads SGHDT; CDR2 reads YYEEEE. The chain's CDR3 is CASSPSAGGFYEQYF.

The chain links TRBV9 to TRBJ1-2. The germline V gene has CDR1 SGDLS and CDR2 YYNGEE. The CDR3 totals 14 residues. The CDR3 here is CASSVESGSEGYTF.

V gene TRBV12-3 or TRBV12-4 combines with J gene TRBJ2-6. The CDR3 extends over 15 amino acids. This chain's CDR3 is CASSAQRSGANVLTF.

V is TRBV12-3 or TRBV12-4 and J is TRBJ2-5; TCRdb selects TRBD2, and the lack of DNA leaves this call unchecked. There are 15 residues in the CDR3. The CDR3 region is CASSPTGAGRETQYF.

The chain employs TRBV5-1 and TRBJ2-4. The germline V gene has CDR1 SGHRS and CDR2 YFSETQ. The CDR3 loop spans 14 amino acids. The CDR3 loop reads CASSSGLAKNIQYF. The variable domain in full, completed from reference TRBV5-1 and TRBJ2-4, reads KAGVTQTPRYLIKTRGQQVTLSCSPISGHRSVSWYQQTPGQGLQFLFEYFSETQRNKGNFPGRFSGRQFSNSRSEMNVSTLELGDSALYLCASSSGLAKNIQYFGAGTRLSVL.

The chain couples TRBV29-1 to TRBJ2-1; lacking DNA, the TRBD1 call made by TCRdb goes unchecked. The CDR3 runs to 12 residues. Germline CDR1 SQVTM, CDR2 ANQGSEA. CDR3 residues: CSDYTGYNEQFF.

This chain links TRBV23-1 with TRBJ2-3; TCRdb lists TRBD1, though no DNA is available to test this call. TRBV23-1 is treated as an ORF (open reading frame) with a function not yet certain. The CDR3 is 11 amino acids. This CDR3 is CASSQSRERNF.

This chain joins TRBV15 and TRBJ2-7; TCRdb names TRBD2, which stays unverified in the absence of DNA. The CDR3 spans 14 residues. Per the germline V gene, CDR1 is LNHNV and CDR2 is YYDKDF (reference sequence). Here the CDR3 reads CATSQGLGSYEQYF.